The table lists the clone carrying this T cell receptor beta chain with a few counts. Its antigen is not known. This entry belongs to a study of T cells after yellow fever vaccination. Study-level information: Low-cell-number fractions were prepared with SMART-Seq v4 Ultra Low Input.

The 5'RACE template-switching step produced TCR cDNA and added a universal primer site and UMIs. TCRdb ran MiXCR on the 5' RACE reads and lists one entry per CDR3 protein. The data show fewer than 350,000 distinct CDR3 sequences, 8.7% seen once. V lost 3 bases, J lost 0 bases, and 9 bases lay in between. The CDR3 spans 14 residues. Overall study results and limits: Contaminants from the bulk population, in the form of abundant clonotypes, could be found in FACS-sorted repertoires. Among primary-vaccination clones, most reappeared after the booster, at 95% to 96% for CD4 and more than 75% for CD8.

This TCR was sampled from a man aged 18-30 years who received the YFV17D yellow fever vaccine. Sequencing was performed on PBMCs, taken on the day of the first yellow fever vaccination. The chain carries TRBV12-3 or TRBV12-4 and TRBJ2-7, with D maybe TRBD1 (6 bases). CDR3 protein: CASSFDRSSYEQYF. The CDR3 DNA reads as TGTGCCAGCAGTTTCGACAGGAGCTCCTACGAGCAGTACTTC.